The rows below give T cell receptor beta chains drawn from one sample of a study of blood T cell repertoires in COVID-19. Using immunoSEQ multiplex PCR, the repertoire was profiled, and TCRdb retains in-frame clones only, with some absent. The sample includes more than 200,000 clones, over 75% seen only once; the top ten take about 1.6%. Sample: PBMCs or T cells enriched from blood (not recorded which). The origin of the receptors is a man in his forties who had recovered from COVID-19. CDR3s include the opening cysteine and the closing phenylalanine or tryptophan. A D gene is named only where the DNA matches it firmly. Clone sizes are given selectively: once, few, many, or a class where the clone is expanded.

CDR3 length	clone size	D gene	V gene	J gene	CDR3 protein	CDR3 DNA
15	NA	TRBD2	TRBV10-3	TRBJ2-7	CAISEPRGAGYEQYF	TGTGCCATCAGTGAGCCGCGGGGGGCGGGGTACGAGCAGTACTTC
18	NA	TRBD2	TRBV5-5	TRBJ2-5	CASSLRASGGALEETQYF	TGTGCCAGCAGCTTGAGAGCCAGCGGGGGGGCCCTCGAGGAGACCCAGTACTTC
12	once	NA	TRBV30	TRBJ2-5	CAWREGGETQYF	TGTGCCTGGAGAGAGGGTGGAGAGACCCAGTACTTC
14	NA	TRBD1	TRBV19	TRBJ1-2	CASNRDRERYGYTF	TGTGCCAGTAATCGGGACAGGGAACGCTATGGCTACACCTTC
14	once	NA	TRBV28	TRBJ2-7	CASSSPLVSYEQYF	TGTGCCAGCAGTTCACCACTAGTCTCCTACGAGCAGTACTTC
12	NA	NA	TRBV30	TRBJ2-7	CAWSGTSYEQYF	TGTGCCTGGAGTGGTACTTCCTACGAGCAGTACTTC
13	NA	NA	TRBV19	TRBJ2-5	CASSFTFQETQYF	TGTGCCAGTAGTTTTACATTCCAAGAGACCCAGTACTTC
17	NA	NA	TRBV5-1	TRBJ2-2	CASSLGSAIMNTGELFF	TGCGCCAGCAGCTTGGGTAGCGCAATCATGAACACCGGGGAGCTGTTTTTT
16	NA	NA	TRBV25-1	TRBJ2-2	CASSETWSGAPGELFF	TGTGCCAGCAGTGAAACCTGGTCGGGAGCCCCCGGGGAGCTGTTTTTT
16	NA	NA	TRBV27	TRBJ1-3	CASREGTDLSGNTIYF	TGTGCCAGCAGAGAGGGTACGGACCTCTCTGGAAACACCATATATTTT
16	few	TRBD2	TRBV28	TRBJ2-3	CASSPGLAGGLDTQYF	TGTGCCAGCAGCCCGGGACTAGCGGGAGGTCTAGATACGCAGTATTTT
14	NA	NA	TRBV6-1	TRBJ2-1	CASSDQRSYNEQFF	TGTGCCAGCAGTGACCAGCGGTCCTACAATGAGCAGTTCTTC
15	once	NA	TRBV15	TRBJ1-5	CATSSRDKDNQPQHF	TGTGCCACCAGCAGCCGGGACAAAGACAATCAGCCCCAGCATTTT
13	NA	TRBD1	TRBV30	TRBJ1-2	CASTPGQGAGYTF	TGTGCCTCCACCCCGGGACAGGGGGCTGGCTACACCTTC
16	NA	TRBD1	TRBV25-1	TRBJ2-3	CASSEYRQGGLDTQYF	TGTGCCAGCAGTGAATATAGACAGGGTGGGTTGGATACGCAGTATTTT
14	NA	NA	TRBV5-4	TRBJ1-2	CASSLTGANYGYTF	TGTGCCAGCAGCTTGACAGGAGCTAACTATGGCTACACCTTC
14	NA	TRBD1	TRBV30	TRBJ2-7	CAWSRDRGSYEQYF	TGTGCCTGGAGTAGGGACAGGGGTTCCTACGAGCAGTACTTC
16	NA	TRBD2	TRBV7-6	TRBJ2-7	CASSSIAGAAGGEQYF	TGTGCCAGCAGCTCCATAGCGGGAGCCGCCGGGGGCGAGCAGTACTTC
14	NA	NA	TRBV19	TRBJ1-1	CASSITGMNTEAFF	TGTGCCAGTAGTATAACAGGGATGAACACTGAAGCTTTCTTT
16	NA	TRBD1	TRBV5-4	TRBJ2-5	CASSLRQGSLQETQYF	TGTGCCAGCAGCCTTAGACAGGGAAGCCTACAAGAGACCCAGTACTTC
13	NA	NA	TRBV11-3	TRBJ1-1	CASSLDHGSPQFF	TGTGCCAGCAGCTTAGACCACGGGTCGCCTCAGTTCTTT
12	NA	NA	TRBV18	TRBJ1-1	CASSPQGYEAFF	TGTGCCAGCTCACCACAGGGGTATGAAGCTTTCTTT
18	NA	TRBD1	TRBV9	TRBJ2-7	CASSVEGTGHENTYEQYF	TGTGCCAGCAGCGTAGAAGGGACAGGGCACGAAAATACCTACGAGCAGTACTTC
14	NA	TRBD2	TRBV7-3	TRBJ2-3	CASRASGGTDTQYF	TGTGCCAGCAGGGCTAGCGGGGGCACAGATACGCAGTATTTT
16	NA	TRBD1	TRBV5-1	TRBJ2-2	CASSMGTVLNTGELFF	TGCGCCAGCAGCATGGGGACAGTATTGAACACCGGGGAGCTGTTTTTT
14	NA	NA	TRBV5-1	TRBJ2-7	CASSLIVSSYEQYF	TGCGCCAGCAGCTTGATAGTGAGCTCCTACGAGCAGTACTTC
14	NA	NA	TRBV5-1	TRBJ2-7	CASSAGGAGYEQYF	TGCGCCAGCAGCGCTGGTGGCGCGGGTTACGAGCAGTACTTC
14	NA	TRBD1	TRBV7-9	TRBJ2-3	CASSPGGDADTQYF	TGTGCCAGCAGCCCAGGGGGCGACGCAGATACGCAGTATTTT
14	NA	TRBD1	TRBV2	TRBJ2-7	CASSVDRISYEQYF	TGTGCCAGCAGTGTGGACAGGATCTCCTACGAGCAGTACTTC
15	NA	NA	TRBV4-2	TRBJ1-5	CASSQDREGNQPQHF	TGTGCCAGCAGCCAAGACAGGGAGGGCAATCAGCCCCAGCATTTT
13	once	NA	TRBV12-3/TRBV12-4	TRBJ1-2	CASSSTDNYGYTF	TGTGCCAGCAGTTCTACAGATAACTATGGCTACACCTTC
14	NA	NA	TRBV19	TRBJ1-4	CASSIEAGAEKLFF	TGTGCCAGTAGTATAGAGGCGGGTGCTGAAAAACTGTTTTTT
13	NA	NA	TRBV11-2	TRBJ2-7	CASSPGQPYEQYF	TGTGCCAGCAGCCCTGGCCAACCCTACGAGCAGTACTTC
13	NA	TRBD1	TRBV12-3/TRBV12-4	TRBJ2-1	CASSIRQGGPTVF	TGTGCCAGCAGTATACGACAGGGCGGGCCGACGGTCTTC
16	NA	TRBD1	TRBV5-6	TRBJ2-1	CASSLVPGQGINEQFF	TGTGCCAGCAGCCTGGTCCCGGGACAGGGAATAAATGAGCAGTTCTTC
14	NA	TRBD1	TRBV28	TRBJ1-2	CASSRHTGGYGYTF	TGTGCCAGCAGTCGTCACACAGGGGGATATGGCTACACCTTC
14	NA	TRBD1	TRBV28	TRBJ1-2	CASSLTGDNYGYTF	TGTGCCAGCAGTTTAACAGGGGACAACTATGGCTACACCTTC
12	NA	TRBD2	TRBV7-9	TRBJ2-7	CASRVGRGEQYF	TGTGCCAGCAGGGTCGGGAGGGGCGAGCAGTACTTC
14	NA	NA	TRBV7-6	TRBJ2-7	CASSSPGRVNEQYF	TGTGCCAGCAGCTCACCAGGGCGAGTTAACGAGCAGTACTTC
15	NA	TRBD1	TRBV6-5	TRBJ1-2	CASSTSRTGDYGYTF	TGTGCCAGCAGTACATCCCGGACAGGGGACTATGGCTACACCTTC
12	NA	NA	TRBV11-2	TRBJ1-1	CASSRPARGAFF	TGTGCCAGCAGCCGCCCCGCCCGGGGTGCTTTCTTT
20	NA	TRBD2	TRBV9	TRBJ2-3	CASSPLIGTSGATSTDTQYF	TGTGCCAGCAGCCCACTCATTGGGACTAGCGGAGCTACTAGCACAGATACGCAGTATTTT
16	NA	TRBD2	TRBV28	TRBJ2-2	CASSSPGGVGTGELFF	TGTGCCAGCAGTTCTCCGGGGGGAGTGGGCACCGGGGAGCTGTTTTTT
15	NA	TRBD1	TRBV6-5	TRBJ1-1	CASSYLDRGGTEAFF	TGTGCCAGCAGTTACCTTGACAGGGGTGGCACTGAAGCTTTCTTT